The 11 T cell receptor beta chains given below trace back to one sample, sequenced in a study of blood T cell repertoires in COVID-19 (dated by TCRdb to between 2020 and 2021). The library was obtained by the immunoSEQ multiplex PCR assay. Drawn from immuneACCESS, this table holds only the in-frame rearrangements with V and J called that TCRdb kept. Clones are partly lost; checked studies trace under half to an unresolved V gene and leave the rest unexplained. In all, the sample holds more than 45,000 clones, and about nine tenths of those were seen once. The ten biggest clones cover around 21% of the sample. Input material: peripheral blood. These receptors were taken from a woman older than 75 with COVID-19, enrolled during active disease.

The chain has TRBV7-8 and TRBJ2-7; 12 nucleotides agree with TRBD2. V dropped 5 bases and J dropped 7; count of bases not matched to a gene: 6. From germline, CDR1 is SGHVS and CDR2 FQNEAQ. This CDR3 has 14 amino acids. CDR3: CASSRLAGGQEQYF. The CDR3 region has the DNA TGTGCCAGCAGCCGTCTAGCGGGGGGGCAGGAGCAGTACTTC.

Concerning this clone itself: One end of the junction is discordant with germline, which a read error may explain. The chain uses TRBV5-1 and TRBJ2-1; possibly TRBD2 for D (5 bases). Per the germline V gene, CDR1 is SGHRS and CDR2 is YFSETQ. CDR3 size: 15 residues. The CDR3 DNA sequence: TGCGCCAGCGGCTTGAGGACTCCTCCCTACAATGAGCAGTTCTTC. Protein sequence: CASGLRTPPYNEQFF.

CDR3 bases: TGCAGCGTCAAAGGGGGTGTTCCTGGTACTGAAGCTTTCTTT. Residues: CSVKGGVPGTEAFF. This chain connects TRBV29-1 to TRBJ1-1; the D gene is possibly TRBD1 (6 bases). In germline, CDR1 is SQVTM, CDR2 ANQGSEA. The CDR3 totals 14 residues. V dropped 6 bases and J dropped 5 bases, with 19 bases sitting between them.

The genes are TRBV19 and TRBJ1-4, with 8 positions matching TRBD1. The ends lost 5 bases at V and 7 bases at J; junction bases unmatched: 9. The V gene's germline CDR1 is LNHDA and CDR2 SQIVND (reference sequence). The CDR3 is 15 residues long. The CDR3 region is CASSSRGRRAEKLFF. The CDR3 region has the DNA TGTGCCAGTAGTTCCAGGGGGCGCAGGGCTGAAAAACTGTTTTTT.

Turning to this clone: A read error may account for a junction end that differs from germline. The gene calls are TRBV19 and TRBJ1-5; 9 nucleotides align to TRBD1. Per the germline V gene, CDR1 is LNHDA and CDR2 is SQIVND (reference sequence). This CDR3 comprises 13 residues. The CDR3 region has the DNA TGTGCCAGTAGGGGACAGGGCAACCAGCCCCAGCATTTT. This gives the protein CASRGQGNQPQHF.

This clone has just one count. The rearrangement links TRBV11-3 to TRBJ2-1, with a possible D match to TRBD2 (6 bases). This CDR3 comprises 16 residues. Germline values: CDR1 SGHNT, CDR2 YENEEA. Trimming left V 2 bases short and J 5 bases short, with 16 bases between. The CDR3 spells CASSLKSVGGDNEQFF. CDR3 DNA: TGTGCCAGCAGCTTAAAGAGTGTTGGAGGGGACAATGAGCAGTTCTTC.

The V and J genes are TRBV4-1 and TRBJ1-5; D is perhaps TRBD1 (5 bases). The CDR3 has 15 residues. Trimming pared 0 bases from V and 3 bases from J, leaving 9 bases between. Germline V gene lookup returns CDR1 MGHRA and CDR2 YSYEKL. CDR3 nucleotide sequence: TGCGCCAGCAGCCAAGATGGGGCCTACAATCAGCCCCAGCATTTT. Protein: CASSQDGAYNQPQHF.

The V call is TRBV29-1, the J call TRBJ1-1; no definite D call. The germline CDR1 and CDR2 sequences are SQVTM and ANQGSEA. Trimming cost V 6 bases and J 0 bases, with 8 bases left between them. CDR3 length equals 12 residues. The CDR3 nucleotides read TGCAGCGTACAGATTTTGAACACTGAAGCTTTCTTT. Its translation: CSVQILNTEAFF.

In this sample, this clone turned up once. This chain joins TRBV3-1 (or the pseudogene TRBV3-2) and TRBJ1-1; possibly TRBD1 for D (6 bases). Trimming removed 4 bases at V and 5 bases at J, with 14 bases between. The CDR3 sequence is 14 residues long. Per germline, CDR1 LGHDT and CDR2 YNNKEL (reference sequence). In DNA, the CDR3 is TGTGCCAGCAGCCCTCGGACAGCGGGGACTGAAGCTTTCTTT. This sequence encodes CASSPRTAGTEAFF.

V usage is TRBV6-5 and J usage is TRBJ1-2; D uncertain. Germline V gene sequence: CDR1 MNHEY, CDR2 SVGAGI. The V end lost 4 bases, the J end lost 5 bases, and 14 bases lay between the germline ends. This CDR3 region has 14 residues. The CDR3 here is CASSSRNGIYGYTF. For the CDR3, the DNA is TGTGCCAGCAGTTCTAGAAACGGGATTTATGGCTACACCTTC.

The chain links TRBV5-1 to TRBJ2-3; tentative D call: TRBD2 (6 bases). The CDR3 has 14 residues. Germline V CDR1 and CDR2: SGHRS, YFSETQ. The V gene lost 2 bases and the J gene lost 0 bases, with 7 bases spanning the gap. In DNA, the CDR3 is TGCGCCAGCAGCTTCGGGGGAAGCACAGATACGCAGTATTTT. Its protein is CASSFGGSTDTQYF.